This TCR delta chain was sequenced for a study of γδ T cells in repeated Plasmodium falciparum infection. Study details: Malian children with intense seasonal malaria exposure were compared with matched Australian children. Over roughly 600 days, donors received four mosquito-bite P. falciparum NF54 infections. Timepoints: baseline, immediately before selected infections, and 21 days after every infection.

In its sample, this clone was seen a few times. TCRdb's protein, taken from a much larger clone, differs from this DNA's translation at residue 12, likely owing to a read error; the protein displayed comes from the DNA. TCRdb reanalysed the multiplex PCR reads with CATT. Found here are 45,000 to 50,000 delta-chain clones, 1.6% of them singletons; the top ten hold over 6.5%. V was clipped by 5 bases and J by 7 bases; unmatched bases: 22. The CDR3 totals 18 residues. Germline CDR1 is TSWWSYY and CDR2 is QGS. Vgamma9/Vdelta2+ and Vdelta2-negative gammadelta T cells were flow-sorted from PBMC for bulk sequencing.

This sequence originates from a pool of human donors (malaria-infected and uninfected, not separated). Sequenced material: gamma-delta T cells from blood. The chain employs TRDV1 and TRDJ1; 7 bases match TRDD3. TCRdb leaves out the J gene; it was filled in here by matching the DNA to germline. CDR3 amino acids: CALGSAKGIWGVRSKLIF. As DNA, the CDR3 is TGTGCTCTTGGGAGCGCCAAGGGGATCTGGGGGGTACGAAGTAAACTCATCTTT.